This section outlines one T cell receptor (beta chain) sequence together with its context. Its antigen is not known. The data belong to a study of cytomegalovirus exposure and HLA in healthy donors. Points from the study as a whole: It was taken for granted in presence/absence analyses that sequencing depth across donors was roughly uniform. V- and J-gene trimming in TCR beta was tied to a missense DCLRE1C variant by an analysis performed later.

PCR involved 60 Vbeta and 13 Jbeta primers. The assay was immunoSEQ multiplex PCR, and TCRdb's table has in-frame clones only and misses some. The table has hundreds of thousands of clones, 85% seen once. Despite likely unrecorded immune exposures, the donors were nominally healthy at the time of sampling. Sequenced material: PBMCs. This clonotype was obtained from a girl aged 2 to 9 in good health and CMV-seronegative.

The CDR3 loop is CASSDGGYSTDTQYF. The CDR3 nucleotides are TGTGCCAGCAGTGACGGGGGGTATAGCACAGATACGCAGTATTTT. The J gene is TRBJ2-3, the V gene TRBV6-1; 7 positions match TRBD2. Per germline, CDR1 MNHNS and CDR2 SASEGT. CDR3 size: 15 residues. V trimming: 3 bases; J trimming: 0 bases; junction bases outside the gene matches: 3.